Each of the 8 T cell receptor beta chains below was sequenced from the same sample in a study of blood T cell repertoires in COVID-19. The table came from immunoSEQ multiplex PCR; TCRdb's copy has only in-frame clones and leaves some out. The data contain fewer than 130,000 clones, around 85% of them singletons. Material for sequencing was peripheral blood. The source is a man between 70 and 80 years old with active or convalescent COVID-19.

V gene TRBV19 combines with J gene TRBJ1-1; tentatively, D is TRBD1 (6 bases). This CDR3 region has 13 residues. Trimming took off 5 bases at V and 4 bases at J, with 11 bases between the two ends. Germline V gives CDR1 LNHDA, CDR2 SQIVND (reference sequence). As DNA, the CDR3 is TGTGCCAGTAGTGGCAGGGGCGGCACTGAAGCTTTCTTT. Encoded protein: CASSGRGGTEAFF.

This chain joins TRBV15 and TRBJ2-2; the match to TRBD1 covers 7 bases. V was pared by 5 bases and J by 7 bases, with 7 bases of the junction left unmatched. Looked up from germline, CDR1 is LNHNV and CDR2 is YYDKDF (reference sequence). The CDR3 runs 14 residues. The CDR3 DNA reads TGTGCCACCAGCGGTGACAGGGTAGGCGGGGAGCTGTTTTTT. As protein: CATSGDRVGGELFF.

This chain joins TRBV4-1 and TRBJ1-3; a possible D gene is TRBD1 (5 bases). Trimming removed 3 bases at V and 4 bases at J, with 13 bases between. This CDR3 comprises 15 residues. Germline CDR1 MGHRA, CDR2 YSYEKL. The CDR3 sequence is CASSHSQAGGNTIYF. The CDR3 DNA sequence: TGCGCCAGCAGCCACTCCCAGGCAGGGGGAAACACCATATATTTT.

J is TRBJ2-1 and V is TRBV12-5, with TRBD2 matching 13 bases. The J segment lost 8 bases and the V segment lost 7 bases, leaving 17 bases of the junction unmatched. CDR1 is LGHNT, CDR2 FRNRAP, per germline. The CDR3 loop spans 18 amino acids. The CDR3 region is CASVPILGLAGAEHEQFF. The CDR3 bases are TGTGCTAGTGTCCCAATCCTCGGACTAGCGGGGGCCGAGCATGAGCAGTTCTTC.

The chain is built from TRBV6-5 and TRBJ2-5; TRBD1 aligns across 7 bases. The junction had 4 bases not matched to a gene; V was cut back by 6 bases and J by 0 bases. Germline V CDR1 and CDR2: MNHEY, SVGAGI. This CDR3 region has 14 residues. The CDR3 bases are TGTGCCAGCAGATTCGGGACAGACCAAGAGACCCAGTACTTC. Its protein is CASRFGTDQETQYF.

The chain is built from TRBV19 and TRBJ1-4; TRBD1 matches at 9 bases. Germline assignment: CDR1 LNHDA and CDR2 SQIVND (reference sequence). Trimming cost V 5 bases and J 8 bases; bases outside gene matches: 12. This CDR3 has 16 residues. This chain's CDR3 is CASSPTTATGGEKLFF. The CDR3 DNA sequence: TGTGCCAGTAGTCCTACGACGGCGACAGGGGGGGAAAAACTGTTTTTT.

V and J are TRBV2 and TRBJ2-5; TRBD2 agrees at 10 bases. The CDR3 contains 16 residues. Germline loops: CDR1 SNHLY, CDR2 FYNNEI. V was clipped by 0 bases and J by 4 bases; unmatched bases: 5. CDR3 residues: CASSEAGGLAVETQYF. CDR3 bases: TGTGCCAGCAGTGAAGCGGGCGGACTAGCGGTAGAGACCCAGTACTTC.

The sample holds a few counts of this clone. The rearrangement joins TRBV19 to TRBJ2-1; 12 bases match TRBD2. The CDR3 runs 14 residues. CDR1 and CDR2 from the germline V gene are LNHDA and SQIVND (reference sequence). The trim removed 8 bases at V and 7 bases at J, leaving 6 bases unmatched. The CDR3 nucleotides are TGTGCCAGTCAAACTAGCGGGAGGCTGAATGAGCAGTTCTTC. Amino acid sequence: CASQTSGRLNEQFF.